This note documents a single TCR beta chain sequence. These data belong to a study of shared clonotypes between healthy human individuals. As for the study in general: CD4 naive and memory got three plates each, CD8 naive two, CD8 memory one.

Germline assignment: CDR1 LNHDA and CDR2 SQIVND (reference sequence). This CDR3 is 14 amino acids long. V dropped 5 bases and J dropped 6 bases, with 14 bases sitting between them. Researchers divided each subset's genomic DNA evenly across several immunoSEQ plates. TCRdb's table, derived via immunoSEQ multiplex PCR, lists solely in-frame clones and lacks some. The sample yields 2 million to 2.5 million clones, around 93% seen once. The specimen was naive CD4+ T cells from PBMCs. Subset in this sample: CD45RA+ positively selected. The chain is built from TRBV19 and TRBJ1-5; D may be TRBD1 (6 bases). The receptor was isolated from a young man in good health. Some clones in this sample may be carry-over from other donors' samples. This chain's CDR3 is CASSLGGAAQPQHF. CDR3 coding DNA: TGTGCCAGTAGTCTGGGGGGCGCGGCTCAGCCCCAGCATTTT.